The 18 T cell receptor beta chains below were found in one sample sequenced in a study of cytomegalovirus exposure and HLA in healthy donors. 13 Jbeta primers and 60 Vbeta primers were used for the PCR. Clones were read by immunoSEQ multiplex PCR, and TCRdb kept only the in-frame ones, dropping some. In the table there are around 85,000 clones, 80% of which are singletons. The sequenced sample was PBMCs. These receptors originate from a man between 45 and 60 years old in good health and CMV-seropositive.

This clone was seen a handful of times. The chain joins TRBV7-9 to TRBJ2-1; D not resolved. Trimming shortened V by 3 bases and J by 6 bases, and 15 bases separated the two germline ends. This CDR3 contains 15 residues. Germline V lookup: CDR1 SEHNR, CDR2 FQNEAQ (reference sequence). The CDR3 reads CASSFDLIASNEQFF. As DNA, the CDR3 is TGTGCCAGCAGCTTCGACCTCATAGCATCCAATGAGCAGTTCTTC.

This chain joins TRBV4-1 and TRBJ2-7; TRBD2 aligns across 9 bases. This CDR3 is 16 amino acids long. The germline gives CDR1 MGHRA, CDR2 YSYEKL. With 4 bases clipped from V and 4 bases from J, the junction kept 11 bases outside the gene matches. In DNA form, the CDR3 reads TGCGCCAGCAGCCGCGAAGGAGGGACTAGCCTTTACGAGCAGTACTTC. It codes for CASSREGGTSLYEQYF.

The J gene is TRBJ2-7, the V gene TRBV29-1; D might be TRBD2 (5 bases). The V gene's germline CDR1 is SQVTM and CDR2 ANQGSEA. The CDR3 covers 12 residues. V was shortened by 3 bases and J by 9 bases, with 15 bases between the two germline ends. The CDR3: CSVDETTGGQYF. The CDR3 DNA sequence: TGCAGCGTTGACGAGACGACCGGAGGGCAGTACTTC.

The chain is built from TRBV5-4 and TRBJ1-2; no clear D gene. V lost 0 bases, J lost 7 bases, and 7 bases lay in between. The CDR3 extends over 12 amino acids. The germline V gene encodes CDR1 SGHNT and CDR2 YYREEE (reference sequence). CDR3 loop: CASSLERFGYTF. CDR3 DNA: TGTGCCAGCAGCTTGGAACGGTTTGGCTACACCTTC.

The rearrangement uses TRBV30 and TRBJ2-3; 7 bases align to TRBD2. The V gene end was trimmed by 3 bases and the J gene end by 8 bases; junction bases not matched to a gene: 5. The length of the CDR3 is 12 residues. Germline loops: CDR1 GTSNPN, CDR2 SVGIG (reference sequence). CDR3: CAWSPGGSTQYF. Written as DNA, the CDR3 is TGTGCCTGGAGCCCGGGGGGATCTACGCAGTATTTT. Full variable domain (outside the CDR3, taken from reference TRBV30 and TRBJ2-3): SQTIHQWPATLVQPVGSPLSLECTVEGTSNPNLYWYRQAAGRGLQLLFYSVGIGQISSEVPQNLSASRPQDRQFILSSKKLLLSDSGFYLCAWSPGGSTQYFGPGTRLTVL.

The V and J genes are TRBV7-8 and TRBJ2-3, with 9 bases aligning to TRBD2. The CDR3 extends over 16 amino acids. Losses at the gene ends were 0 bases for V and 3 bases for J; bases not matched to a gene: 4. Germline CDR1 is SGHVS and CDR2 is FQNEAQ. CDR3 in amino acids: CASSLARLAGTDTQYF. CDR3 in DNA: TGTGCCAGCAGCTTAGCGCGGCTAGCGGGAACAGATACGCAGTATTTT.

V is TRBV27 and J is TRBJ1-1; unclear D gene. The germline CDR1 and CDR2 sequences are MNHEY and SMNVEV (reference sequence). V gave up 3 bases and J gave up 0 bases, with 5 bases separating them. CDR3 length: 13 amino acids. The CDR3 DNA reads TGTGCCAGCAGTTTGATAGTGAACACTGAAGCTTTCTTT. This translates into CASSLIVNTEAFF.

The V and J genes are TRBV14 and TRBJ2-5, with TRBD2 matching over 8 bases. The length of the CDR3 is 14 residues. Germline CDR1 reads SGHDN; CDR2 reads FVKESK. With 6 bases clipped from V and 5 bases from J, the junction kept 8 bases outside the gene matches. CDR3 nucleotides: TGTGCCAGCAGGAAAGCGGGAGTAGGGGAGACCCAGTACTTC. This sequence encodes CASRKAGVGETQYF.

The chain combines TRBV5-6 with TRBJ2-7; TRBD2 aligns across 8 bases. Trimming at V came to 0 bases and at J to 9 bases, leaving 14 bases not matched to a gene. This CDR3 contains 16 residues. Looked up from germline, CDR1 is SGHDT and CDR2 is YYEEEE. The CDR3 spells CASSLAGGRGGEAQYF. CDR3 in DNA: TGTGCCAGCAGCTTGGCGGGAGGGAGAGGGGGAGAGGCGCAGTACTTC. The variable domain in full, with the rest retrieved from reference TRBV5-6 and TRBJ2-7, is DAGVTQSPTHLIKTRGQQVTLRCSPKSGHDTVSWYQQALGQGPQFIFQYYEEEERQRGNFPDRFSGHQFPNYSSELNVNALLLGDSALYLCASSLAGGRGGEAQYFGPGTRLTVT.

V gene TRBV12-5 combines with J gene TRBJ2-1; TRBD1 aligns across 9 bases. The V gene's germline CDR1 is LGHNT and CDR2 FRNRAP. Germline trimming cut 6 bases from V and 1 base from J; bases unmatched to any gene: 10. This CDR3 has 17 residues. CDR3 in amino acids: CASGPALGTGSYNEQFF. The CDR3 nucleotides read TGTGCTAGTGGCCCAGCCCTCGGGACAGGGTCCTACAATGAGCAGTTCTTC. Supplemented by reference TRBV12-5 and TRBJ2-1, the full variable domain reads DARVTQTPRHKVTEMGQEVTMRCQPILGHNTVFWYRQTMMQGLELLAYFRNRAPLDDSGMPKDRFSAEMPDATLATLKIQPSEPRDSAVYFCASGPALGTGSYNEQFFGPGTRLTVL.

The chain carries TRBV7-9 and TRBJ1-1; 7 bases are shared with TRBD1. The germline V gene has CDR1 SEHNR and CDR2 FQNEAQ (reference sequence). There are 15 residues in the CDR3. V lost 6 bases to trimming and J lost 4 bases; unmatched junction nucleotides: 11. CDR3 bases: TGTGCCAGCAGATCTTCATTTGGGACAGTCACTGAAGCTTTCTTT. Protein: CASRSSFGTVTEAFF.

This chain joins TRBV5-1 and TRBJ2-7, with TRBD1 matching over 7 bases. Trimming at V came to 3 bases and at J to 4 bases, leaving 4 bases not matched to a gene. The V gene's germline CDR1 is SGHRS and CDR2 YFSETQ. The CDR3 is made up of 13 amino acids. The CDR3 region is CASSSRTGYEQYF. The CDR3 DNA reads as TGCGCCAGCAGCTCCCGGACAGGATACGAGCAGTACTTC.

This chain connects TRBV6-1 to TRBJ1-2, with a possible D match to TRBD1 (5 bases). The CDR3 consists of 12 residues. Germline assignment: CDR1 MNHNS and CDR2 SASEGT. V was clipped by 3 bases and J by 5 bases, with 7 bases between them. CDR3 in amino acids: CASSEGGYGYTF. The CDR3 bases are TGTGCCAGCAGTGAGGGGGGGTATGGCTACACCTTC.

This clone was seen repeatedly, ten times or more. CDR3 nucleotide sequence: TGTGCCAGCAGCTTACTAGCGGGAAGCACCGGGGAGCTGTTTTTT. Protein product: CASSLLAGSTGELFF. The J gene is TRBJ2-2, the V gene TRBV7-9; 9 positions agree with TRBD2. With 2 bases clipped from V and 4 bases from J, the junction kept 2 bases outside the gene matches. The germline V gene encodes CDR1 SEHNR and CDR2 FQNEAQ (reference sequence). The CDR3 runs 15 residues.

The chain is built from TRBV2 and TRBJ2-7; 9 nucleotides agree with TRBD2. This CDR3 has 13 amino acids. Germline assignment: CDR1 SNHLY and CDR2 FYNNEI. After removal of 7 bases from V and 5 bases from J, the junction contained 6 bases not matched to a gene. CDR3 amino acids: CASNLAGRNEQYF. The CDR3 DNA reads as TGTGCCAGCAATCTAGCGGGAAGGAACGAGCAGTACTTC.

In DNA form, the CDR3 reads TGTGCCAGTAAGTTAACGGGACAGGGTTCTTCCGAGCAGTACTTC. Protein product: CASKLTGQGSSEQYF. V is TRBV19 and J is TRBJ2-7, with TRBD1 matching over 9 bases. Germline assignment: CDR1 LNHDA and CDR2 SQIVND (reference sequence). The length of the CDR3 is 15 residues. The V gene end was trimmed by 7 bases and the J gene end by 6 bases; junction bases not matched to a gene: 13.

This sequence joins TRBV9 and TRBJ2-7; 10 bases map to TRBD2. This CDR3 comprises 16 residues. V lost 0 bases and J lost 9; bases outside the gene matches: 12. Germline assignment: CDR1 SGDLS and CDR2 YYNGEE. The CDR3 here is CASSVGTSGDYEWQYF. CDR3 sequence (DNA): TGTGCCAGCAGCGTAGGGACTAGCGGCGACTACGAGTGGCAGTACTTC.

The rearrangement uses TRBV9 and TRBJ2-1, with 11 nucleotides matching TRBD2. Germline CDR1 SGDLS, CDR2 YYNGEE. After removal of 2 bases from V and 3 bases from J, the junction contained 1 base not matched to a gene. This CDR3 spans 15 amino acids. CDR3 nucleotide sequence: TGTGCCAGCAGCGTCACTAGCGGGAGCTACAATGAGCAGTTCTTC. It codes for CASSVTSGSYNEQFF.